The rows below give T cell receptor beta chains drawn from one sample of a study of T cells in Graves' hyperthyroidism and ophthalmopathy. TCRdb re-called the multiplex PCR reads through MiXCR, storing one row per CDR3 protein. The sample lists fewer than 600,000 distinct CDR3 sequences, about 14% seen once, with approximately 15% in the top ten. Material for sequencing was blood. The source of these receptors is a woman in her 40s with Graves' hyperthyroidism. CDR3s include the opening cysteine and the closing phenylalanine or tryptophan. D genes are given only for firm matches. Clone size appears in some rows only: once, few, many, or a class for an expanded clone.

TRBV12-3/TRBV12-4,.,15,.,TRBJ2-1,CASSSGPSAYNEQFF,TGTGCCAGCAGTTCAGGGCCCAGCGCCTACAATGAGCAGTTCTTC
TRBV11-2,many,12,.,TRBJ1-1,CASSPTNTEAFF,TGTGCCAGCAGCCCTACAAACACTGAAGCTTTCTTT
TRBV6-5,.,16,.,TRBJ2-6,CASSYGGALGANVLTF,TGTGCCAGCAGTTATGGGGGGGCGCTTGGGGCCAACGTCCTGACTTTC
TRBV20-1,many,13,TRBD1,TRBJ1-5,CSALGQGLEPQHF,TGCAGTGCTCTCGGACAGGGTCTTGAGCCCCAGCATTTT
TRBV10-1,few,17,TRBD2,TRBJ2-3,CASSDGPGLAGTDTQYF,TGCGCCAGCAGTGACGGCCCGGGACTAGCGGGCACAGATACGCAGTATTTT
TRBV3-1,many,12,.,TRBJ2-2,CASSQAAGELFF,TGTGCCAGCAGCCAAGCCGCCGGGGAGCTGTTTTTT
TRBV6-1,few,16,TRBD1,TRBJ2-1,CASMLPGQGRYNEQFF,TGTGCCAGCATGCTCCCAGGACAGGGCAGATACAATGAGCAGTTCTTC
TRBV18,many,17,.,TRBJ2-4,CASSPPQAEVAKNIQYF,TGTGCCAGCTCACCACCACAGGCGGAAGTAGCCAAAAACATTCAGTACTTC
TRBV12-3/TRBV12-4,many,14,TRBD1,TRBJ1-4,CASSLSTQGAKLFF,TGTGCCAGCAGTTTAAGCACACAGGGGGCAAAACTGTTTTTT
TRBV7-3,.,14,.,TRBJ2-7,CASSLNAAGDEQYF,TGTGCCAGCAGCTTAAACGCCGCAGGGGACGAGCAGTACTTC
TRBV18,.,16,TRBD1,TRBJ1-2,CASSPDAIQGAYGYTF,TGTGCCAGCTCACCCGACGCTATACAGGGGGCATATGGCTACACCTTC
TRBV20-1,many,15,.,TRBJ1-4,CSASKGGSLNEKLFF,TGCAGTGCTAGTAAGGGTGGCAGCCTAAATGAAAAACTGTTTTTT
TRBV20-1,.,14,TRBD1,TRBJ1-5,CSGRQGASNQPQHF,TGCAGTGGAAGACAGGGGGCGAGCAATCAGCCCCAGCATTTT
TRBV5-1,many,18,TRBD2,TRBJ2-1,CASSLPLAEISSYNEQFF,TGCGCCAGCAGCTTACCACTAGCGGAAATTAGCTCCTACAATGAGCAGTTCTTC
TRBV20-1,.,11,.,TRBJ2-7,CSASDTYEQYF,TGCAGTGCTAGTGACACCTACGAGCAGTACTTC
TRBV2,.,14,.,TRBJ2-4,CASSESTAKNIQYF,TGTGCCAGCAGTGAGAGTACAGCCAAAAACATTCAGTACTTC
TRBV27,many,16,.,TRBJ1-5,CASSLSAGFGNQPQHF,TGTGCCAGCAGTTTATCGGCCGGGTTCGGCAATCAGCCCCAGCATTTT
TRBV11-2,many,15,.,TRBJ2-6,CASSSPFVGANVLTF,TGTGCCAGCAGCTCGCCGTTCGTTGGGGCCAACGTCCTGACTTTC
TRBV25-1,few,15,TRBD1,TRBJ1-2,CASSETGQGAGGYTF,TGTGCCAGCAGCGAGACCGGACAGGGGGCGGGAGGCTACACCTTC
TRBV12-3/TRBV12-4,many,17,.,TRBJ1-3,CASSQLGGALSGNTIYF,TGTGCCAGCAGTCAATTAGGGGGTGCCCTCTCTGGAAACACCATATATTTT
TRBV2,.,14,TRBD2,TRBJ2-7,CASSDPRRGDEQYF,TGTGCCAGCAGTGACCCTCGACGGGGGGACGAGCAGTACTTC
TRBV7-2,.,14,.,TRBJ1-6,CASSLASANSPLHF,TGTGCCAGCAGCTTAGCGTCGGCGAATTCACCCCTCCACTTT
TRBV2,many,15,TRBD2,TRBJ2-1,CASSETSGIGDEQFF,TGTGCCAGCAGTGAAACCAGCGGGATAGGGGATGAGCAGTTCTTC
TRBV30,.,14,TRBD1,TRBJ1-1,CAWTLGTGATEAFF,TGTGCCTGGACCCTGGGGACAGGGGCCACTGAAGCTTTCTTT
TRBV5-1,few,14,TRBD2,TRBJ2-1,CASRPVTSGNEQFF,TGCGCCAGCAGGCCGGTTACTAGCGGAAATGAGCAGTTCTTC
TRBV6-1,few,18,TRBD2,TRBJ2-7,CASSYPPPGLAGNYEQYF,TGTGCCAGCAGTTACCCCCCACCGGGTCTAGCGGGGAACTACGAGCAGTACTTC
TRBV6-1,.,13,.,TRBJ2-3,CASSDGTQPTQYF,TGTGCCAGCAGCGACGGGACCCAGCCTACGCAGTATTTT
TRBV29-1,many,13,.,TRBJ2-1,CSVGQGPYNEQFF,TGCAGCGTTGGTCAGGGGCCCTACAATGAGCAGTTCTTC
TRBV11-2,many,15,.,TRBJ2-1,CASSYQGGSYNEQFF,TGTGCCAGCAGTTATCAGGGGGGCTCCTACAATGAGCAGTTCTTC
TRBV12-3/TRBV12-4,many,12,.,TRBJ2-7,CASSRVGYEQYF,TGTGCCAGCAGTCGGGTGGGGTATGAGCAGTACTTC
TRBV19,.,15,.,TRBJ2-2,CASSPPGKNTGELFF,TGTGCCAGTAGCCCCCCGGGAAAGAACACCGGGGAGCTGTTTTTT
TRBV6-1,.,14,.,TRBJ1-1,CASYRQALNTEAFF,TGTGCCAGCTATAGACAGGCCTTGAACACTGAAGCTTTCTTT
TRBV10-2,.,13,.,TRBJ2-1,CASSEGGPREQFF,TGCGCCAGCAGTGAGGGCGGTCCGAGGGAGCAGTTCTTC
TRBV5-1,many,13,.,TRBJ1-2,CASSLDLGRGYTF,TGCGCCAGCAGCTTGGATTTGGGTCGTGGCTACACCTTC
TRBV6-1,many,12,.,TRBJ2-7,CASSATAYEQYF,TGTGCCAGCAGTGCGACAGCCTACGAGCAGTACTTC
TRBV28,few,14,.,TRBJ1-1,CASSFKIPNTEAFF,TGTGCCAGCAGTTTCAAGATCCCGAACACTGAAGCTTTCTTT
TRBV20-1,few,12,.,TRBJ1-2,CSAGPTNYGYTF,TGCAGTGCTGGCCCAACGAACTATGGCTACACCTTC
TRBV30,many,14,TRBD1,TRBJ2-5,CAWSNTRGKETQYF,TGTGCCTGGAGCAATACCAGGGGGAAAGAGACCCAGTACTTC
TRBV20-1,many,14,.,TRBJ2-7,CSARGHATGYEQYF,TGCAGTGCTAGAGGACACGCGACGGGTTACGAGCAGTACTTC
TRBV29-1,many,20,.,TRBJ1-1,CSVGLVPLGGREFLNTEAFF,TGCAGCGTTGGGCTCGTCCCCCTGGGGGGCAGAGAGTTTTTGAACACTGAAGCTTTCTTT
TRBV6-1,few,11,.,TRBJ2-2,CASTPSGELFF,TGTGCCAGCACCCCATCGGGGGAGCTGTTTTTT
TRBV11-2,many,15,.,TRBJ1-3,CASSLALFSGNTIYF,TGTGCCAGCAGCTTAGCGCTCTTCTCTGGAAACACCATATATTTT
TRBV20-1,many,14,TRBD2,TRBJ2-7,CSARLAGDLYEQYF,TGCAGTGCTAGACTAGCGGGGGACCTCTACGAGCAGTACTTC
TRBV11-2,many,19,.,TRBJ1-1,CASSLVALIDSALNTEAFF,TGTGCCAGCAGCTTAGTGGCCCTCATTGACTCCGCGCTGAACACTGAAGCTTTCTTT
TRBV18,few,15,.,TRBJ2-2,CASSPLGPDTGELFF,TGTGCCAGCTCCCCTTTAGGTCCGGACACCGGGGAGCTGTTTTTT
TRBV7-9,few,16,TRBD1,TRBJ2-2,CASSRSQGAGTGELFF,TGTGCCAGCAGCAGATCACAGGGGGCAGGAACCGGGGAGCTGTTTTTT
TRBV3-1,many,16,.,TRBJ1-2,CASSQVAFLPNYGYTF,TGTGCCAGCAGCCAAGTCGCCTTTCTTCCTAACTATGGCTACACCTTC
TRBV7-9,many,16,.,TRBJ2-3,CASSFGISGRTDTQYF,TGTGCCAGCAGCTTCGGGATTAGCGGACGCACAGATACGCAGTATTTT
TRBV6-2/TRBV6-3,.,17,.,TRBJ1-6,CASSYSTADSYNSPLHF,TGTGCCAGCAGTTACTCGACGGCGGACTCCTATAATTCACCCCTCCACTTT
TRBV4-1,.,14,TRBD1,TRBJ1-3,CASSLTGVGNTIYF,TGCGCCAGCAGCCTAACAGGGGTCGGAAACACCATATATTTT
TRBV30,many,12,.,TRBJ2-7,CAWSDTTYEQYF,TGTGCCTGGAGTGACACTACCTACGAGCAGTACTTC
TRBV5-4,many,15,TRBD1,TRBJ2-1,CASSPASGGKDEQFF,TGTGCCAGCAGCCCAGCATCAGGGGGCAAGGATGAGCAGTTCTTC
TRBV20-1,.,15,TRBD1,TRBJ2-3,CSALPGQGAADTQYF,TGCAGTGCTCTACCGGGACAGGGGGCCGCAGATACGCAGTATTTT
TRBV24-1,many,11,.,TRBJ2-1,CATLLYNEQFF,TGTGCCACCCTACTATACAATGAGCAGTTCTTC
TRBV4-2,once,16,.,TRBJ1-1,CASSSAAGGVDTEAFF,TGTGCCAGCAGCAGCGCGGCCGGGGGAGTCGACACTGAAGCTTTCTTT